This passage covers 2 T cell receptor beta chains from one sample sequenced in a study of cytomegalovirus exposure and HLA in healthy donors. This table comes from immunoSEQ multiplex PCR, and its TCRdb copy is limited to in-frame clones, with some not included. The sample has roughly 350,000 clones, 80% to 90% seen once. What was sequenced was PBMCs. These receptor sequences come from a woman under 30 in good health and CMV-seronegative.

The J gene is TRBJ1-2, the V gene TRBV29-1, with 11 bases matching TRBD1. This CDR3 comprises 14 residues. Germline loops: CDR1 SQVTM, CDR2 ANQGSEA. After removal of 7 bases from V and 7 bases from J, the junction contained 11 bases not matched to a gene. The CDR3 protein is CSAQRTGGFFGYTF. CDR3 DNA sequence: TGCAGCGCCCAAAGGACAGGGGGCTTTTTTGGCTACACCTTC.

This rearrangement joins TRBV29-1 to TRBJ2-5; D is uncertain. Trimming removed 4 bases at V and 4 bases at J, with 7 bases between. CDR3 length equals 11 residues. The germline gives CDR1 SQVTM, CDR2 ANQGSEA. This CDR3 is CSVGTGETQYF. In DNA, the CDR3 is TGCAGCGTTGGTACCGGAGAGACCCAGTACTTC.